Each of the 12 T cell receptor beta chains below was sequenced from the same sample in a study of molecular identifiers for immune sequencing clone quantification. A single record per CDR3 protein comes from TCRdb applying MiXCR to the PCR reads. The table records under 650,000 distinct CDR3 sequences, approximately 20% of them present only once. The sample taken for sequencing was naive CD8+ T cells from blood, with Jurkat cell RNA spiked in. Subset specified: FACS-sorted CD8+CD4-CCR7+CD45RA+ naive T cells. These receptors all come from a human donor in good health. Some libraries in this study had Jurkat cell RNA spiked in.

The chain's CDR3 is CASSSGTGGVDEQFF. The DNA for the CDR3 is TGTGCCAGCAGCAGCGGGACTGGCGGAGTTGATGAGCAGTTCTTC. The chain couples TRBV6-6 to TRBJ2-1; TRBD2 aligns across 7 bases. The J segment lost 8 bases and the V segment lost 6 bases, leaving 13 bases of the junction unmatched. From germline, CDR1 is MNHNY and CDR2 SVGAGI (reference sequence). There are 15 residues in the CDR3.

This clonotype came up many times. This chain connects TRBV4-2 to TRBJ1-1, with 7 bases identical to TRBD1. V lost 1 base, J lost 8 bases, and 7 bases stayed unmatched. From germline, CDR1 is LGHNA and CDR2 YNFKEQ. CDR3 length: 14 amino acids. The CDR3 DNA follows: TGTGCCAGCAGCCAAGGGGACAGTGAACCGGAAGCTTTCTTT. It encodes CASSQGDSEPEAFF.

This clonotype was observed a handful of times. The V gene is TRBV12-3 or TRBV12-4, the J gene TRBJ1-5; 9 nucleotides align to TRBD1. V shed 2 bases and J 5 bases; nucleotides not matched to a gene: 7. The CDR3 loop spans 16 amino acids. The CDR3 coding sequence is TGTGCCAGCAGTTTAAGTTGGGGACAGGGATATCAGCCCCAGCATTTT. It is translated as CASSLSWGQGYQPQHF.

This clonotype has at least ten counts. This rearrangement joins TRBV11-2 to TRBJ2-7; TRBD1 agrees at 7 bases. The CDR3 contains 14 residues. Germline V lookup: CDR1 SGHAT, CDR2 FQNNGV. V gave up 5 bases and J gave up 4 bases; unmatched junction bases: 8. This CDR3 reads CASSTEGTVYEQYF. CDR3 coding DNA: TGTGCCAGCAGCACCGAAGGGACAGTATACGAGCAGTACTTC.

Many counts were recorded for this clonotype. CDR3 DNA sequence: TGTGCCAGCAGCTTAGTGTCGGCGGGGGGGTACAGCACAGATACGCAGTATTTT. Protein product: CASSLVSAGGYSTDTQYF. V is TRBV7-2 and J is TRBJ2-3, with 9 nucleotides matching TRBD2. CDR1 and CDR2 from the germline V gene are SGHTA and FQGNSA. Trimming cost V 1 base and J 0 bases; bases outside gene matches: 8. The CDR3 is 18 amino acids.

This clonotype came up once. A much bigger clone sits one base away, suggesting this may be a read error. The chain couples TRBV29-1 to TRBJ2-7, with D unclear. V was clipped by 7 bases and J by 2 bases, with 12 bases between them. Germline loops: CDR1 SQVTM, CDR2 ANQGSEA. CDR3 length: 12 amino acids. DNA for the CDR3: TGCAGCGGTGGGGTGGGCACCTACGAGCAGTACTTC. Its translation is CSGGVGTYEQYF.

This clonotype was recorded a few times. CDR3 in DNA: TGTGCCAGCAGCCAAGACGTAGCGGGGATACGCACAGATACGCAGTATTTT. The encoded protein is CASSQDVAGIRTDTQYF. J is TRBJ2-3 and V is TRBV3-2; TRBD2 was called by the table and not checked on the DNA. TRBV3-2 is described as a pseudogene. This CDR3 comprises 17 residues.

V usage is TRBV5-1 and J usage is TRBJ2-2; 9 bases line up with TRBD2. The CDR3 loop spans 15 amino acids. Germline CDR1 is SGHRS and CDR2 is YFSETQ. The J segment lost 3 bases and the V segment lost 0 bases, leaving 0 bases of the junction unmatched. The DNA for the CDR3 is TGCGCCAGCAGCTTGGGACTAGCGGACACCGGGGAGCTGTTTTTT. It translates to CASSLGLADTGELFF.

At least ten counts were recorded for this clonotype. This chain connects TRBV7-9 to TRBJ2-3, with a weak D call TRBD2 (6 bases). Germline CDR1 SEHNR, CDR2 FQNEAQ (reference sequence). The V end lost 5 bases, the J end lost 3 bases, and 21 bases lay between the germline ends. CDR3 length equals 17 residues. CDR3 amino acids: CASSHGASVRKTDTQYF. In nucleotides, the CDR3 is TGTGCCAGCAGCCATGGGGCTAGCGTTAGGAAGACAGATACGCAGTATTTT.

This clonotype was detected ten times or more. The chain uses TRBV7-2 and TRBJ1-5; tentative D call: TRBD1 (5 bases). V lost 3 bases, J lost 0 bases, and 9 bases lay in between. CDR3 length equals 15 residues. The germline V gene has CDR1 SGHTA and CDR2 FQGNSA. The CDR3 loop reads CASSFGAYSNQPQHF. CDR3 nucleotides: TGTGCCAGCAGCTTCGGGGCTTATAGCAATCAGCCCCAGCATTTT.

V usage is TRBV19 and J usage is TRBJ2-1; 10 nucleotides align to TRBD1. J gave up 10 bases and V 5 bases, and 8 bases lay outside the gene matches. In germline, CDR1 is LNHDA, CDR2 SQIVND (reference sequence). The length of the CDR3 is 14 residues. The CDR3 protein is CASSWGQGLGEQFF. CDR3 nucleotides: TGTGCCAGTAGTTGGGGACAGGGGCTCGGGGAGCAGTTCTTC.

With respect to this clonotype: A much larger clone differs by one base, so this may be a read error. The chain couples TRBV4-1 to TRBJ2-3; D is possibly TRBD2 (6 bases). Germline V lookup: CDR1 MGHRA, CDR2 YSYEKL. CDR3 length: 17 residues. CDR3 sequence: CASSQDGLASSTDMQYF. CDR3 coding DNA: TGCGCCAGCAGCCAAGATGGCCTAGCGAGTAGCACAGATATGCAGTATTTT.